These 17 T cell receptor beta chains originate from one sample sequenced in a study of T cell changes during pregnancy in multiple sclerosis. Sequencing used immunoSEQ multiplex PCR; TCRdb keeps in-frame clones, though not all of them. The table lists fewer than 60,000 clones, more than 85% of them singletons. The sequences come from CD8+ T cells from peripheral blood mononuclear cells, collected in the first trimester of pregnancy. Receptors were obtained from a female donor with multiple sclerosis, enrolled in a pregnancy study.

This clone was seen just once. V and J are TRBV6-1 and TRBJ2-7, with D unclear. This CDR3 spans 16 amino acids. The ends were cut back, 2 bases at V and 3 bases at J, with 17 bases in the middle. Germline assignment: CDR1 MNHNS and CDR2 SASEGT. The CDR3 nucleotides are TGTGCCAGCAGTGAAAATCAGATAAATTCTTACTACGAGCAGTACTTC. This sequence encodes CASSENQINSYYEQYF.

V usage is TRBV11-2 and J usage is TRBJ2-7; 7 bases are a match to TRBD2. The CDR3 has 14 residues. The germline V gene encodes CDR1 SGHAT and CDR2 FQNNGV. V was clipped by 3 bases and J by 3 bases; unmatched bases: 5. The CDR3 DNA sequence: TGTGCCAGCAGCTTCGGACTAGGCGACTACGAGCAGTACTTC. Protein: CASSFGLGDYEQYF.

The DNA for the CDR3 is TGTGCCAGCAGTTTAGATGGGACTAGCGGGAGTATCGAGCAGTACTTC. Protein product: CASSLDGTSGSIEQYF. The chain carries TRBV27 and TRBJ2-7; 14 nucleotides agree with TRBD2. Germline lookup yields CDR1 MNHEY and CDR2 SMNVEV (reference sequence). The CDR3 has 16 residues. The ends lost 2 bases at V and 6 bases at J; junction bases unmatched: 6.

This clone is a singleton in its sample. This chain's CDR3 is CASSLSLAYEQYF. The CDR3 coding sequence is TGTGCCAGCAGCTTGTCGTTAGCCTACGAGCAGTACTTC. This chain joins TRBV5-4 and TRBJ2-7; D is undetermined. The CDR3 totals 13 residues. The germline V gene has CDR1 SGHNT and CDR2 YYREEE (reference sequence). V lost 1 base to trimming and J lost 2 bases, with 7 bases between them.

The J gene is TRBJ2-1, the V gene TRBV7-9; 7 bases are a match to TRBD1. The CDR3 spans 12 residues. The V and J ends lost 9 bases and 9 bases, in that order; junction bases with no gene match: 8. Germline V CDR1 and CDR2: SEHNR, FQNEAQ (reference sequence). CDR3 sequence reads: CASRDRVLEQFF. The CDR3 DNA is TGTGCCAGTCGAGACAGGGTCCTTGAGCAGTTCTTC. The whole variable domain, filled in from reference TRBV7-9 and TRBJ2-1, reads DTGVSQNPRHKITKRGQNVTFRCDPISEHNRLYWYRQTLGQGPEFLTYFQNEAQLEKSRLLSDRFSAERPKGSFSTLEIQRTEQGDSAMYLCASRDRVLEQFFGPGTRLTVL.

J is TRBJ1-2 and V is TRBV19, with 7 positions matching TRBD1. J lost 8 bases, V lost 1 base, and 4 bases had no gene match. Germline CDR1 reads LNHDA; CDR2 reads SQIVND (reference sequence). The CDR3 totals 13 residues. CDR3 in amino acids: CASSIGQGGGYTF. Here the CDR3 DNA reads TGTGCCAGTAGTATAGGACAGGGTGGCGGCTACACCTTC.

J is TRBJ2-7 and V is TRBV4-2, with 8 bases fitting TRBD1. This CDR3 region has 15 residues. Germline trimming cut 3 bases from V and 2 bases from J; bases unmatched to any gene: 6. Germline V CDR1 and CDR2: LGHNA, YNFKEQ. CDR3 in amino acids: CASSQWTGYPYEQYF. The CDR3 bases are TGTGCCAGCAGCCAGTGGACAGGGTATCCCTACGAGCAGTACTTC.

The chain is built from TRBV11-3 and TRBJ2-3; maybe TRBD2 (6 bases). The CDR3 consists of 15 residues. Germline CDR1 and CDR2: SGHNT and YENEEA. Trimming took 5 bases from V and 5 from J, leaving 17 bases between them. The CDR3 DNA reads TGTGCCAGCAGCCAAACTAGCTCCTGGGGAGATACGCAGTATTTT. As protein: CASSQTSSWGDTQYF.

The V call is TRBV28, the J call TRBJ2-1; 10 nucleotides align to TRBD2. The V and J ends lost 5 bases and 5 bases, in that order; junction bases with no gene match: 12. The CDR3 is 17 amino acids. Germline assignment: CDR1 MDHEN and CDR2 SYDVKM. The CDR3 DNA reads as TGTGCCAGCAGTCAGGGACTAGCGATCGGGTACAACAATGAGCAGTTCTTC. Encoded protein: CASSQGLAIGYNNEQFF.

The V call is TRBV29-1, the J call TRBJ1-2; tentatively, D is TRBD1 (5 bases). The CDR3 has 14 residues. The germline V gene encodes CDR1 SQVTM and CDR2 ANQGSEA. V was pared by 1 base and J by 4 bases, with 13 bases between. In DNA form, the CDR3 reads TGCAGCGTTGAAGCCCCGGGGGAGGTCTATGGCTACACCTTC. It codes for CSVEAPGEVYGYTF.

This chain connects TRBV7-3 to TRBJ2-1, with 8 bases fitting TRBD2. Germline loops: CDR1 SGHTA, CDR2 FQGTGA. Trimming at V came to 5 bases and at J to 3 bases, leaving 6 bases not matched to a gene. This CDR3 comprises 15 residues. The CDR3 DNA reads TGTGCCAGCAGCCCCCTTAGCGGGGACTACAATGAGCAGTTCTTC. It specifies CASSPLSGDYNEQFF. Filled out from reference TRBV7-3 and TRBJ2-1, the complete variable domain reads GAGVSQTPSNKVTEKGKYVELRCDPISGHTALYWYRQSLGQGPEFLIYFQGTGAADDSGLPNDRFFAVRPEGSVSTLKIQRTERGDSAVYLCASSPLSGDYNEQFFGPGTRLTVL.

The gene calls are TRBV27 and TRBJ1-1; TRBD1 agrees at 7 bases. The germline V gene has CDR1 MNHEY and CDR2 SMNVEV (reference sequence). Losses at the gene ends were 3 bases for V and 5 bases for J; bases not matched to a gene: 6. CDR3 length: 14 residues. As DNA, the CDR3 is TGTGCCAGCAGTTTGAGAGGGGGCCAAACTGAAGCTTTCTTT. It is translated as CASSLRGGQTEAFF.

The J gene is TRBJ1-1, the V gene TRBV6-4, with D possibly being TRBD1 (6 bases). Between the trimmed V and J ends, which lost 9 bases and 4 bases, there was a span of 21 bases. This CDR3 is 15 amino acids long. Germline V lookup: CDR1 MRHNA, CDR2 SNTAGT. DNA for the CDR3: TGTGCCAGGGGAAAGGGGGGGAATTGCAGCACTGAAGCTTTCTTT. Amino acids: CARGKGGNCSTEAFF.

This chain joins TRBV27 and TRBJ1-2; 11 bases agree with TRBD1. This CDR3 has 15 amino acids. J was trimmed by 7 bases and V by 5 bases; bases with no gene match: 9. Germline V gene sequence: CDR1 MNHEY, CDR2 SMNVEV (reference sequence). This chain's CDR3 is CASSPIRTGGSGYTF. CDR3 nucleotide sequence: TGTGCCAGCAGTCCCATCCGGACAGGGGGCTCTGGCTACACCTTC.

The J gene is TRBJ2-7, the V gene TRBV19, with D tentatively TRBD1 (6 bases). Trimming cost V 1 base and J 5 bases, with 12 bases left between them. Germline-derived CDR1 and CDR2 are LNHDA and SQIVND (reference sequence). CDR3 length: 14 amino acids. The CDR3 protein is CASSIGVRTDEQYF. CDR3 bases: TGTGCCAGTAGTATAGGGGTGAGGACAGACGAGCAGTACTTC. Supplemented by reference TRBV19 and TRBJ2-7, the full variable domain reads DGGITQSPKYLFRKEGQNVTLSCEQNLNHDAMYWYRQDPGQGLRLIYYSQIVNDFQKGDIAEGYSVSREKKESFPLTVTSAQKNPTAFYLCASSIGVRTDEQYFGPGTRLTVT.

The chain is built from TRBV6-4 and TRBJ2-2, with TRBD2 identical over 9 bases. Germline V lookup: CDR1 MRHNA, CDR2 SNTAGT. The CDR3 runs 14 residues. With 4 bases clipped from V and 3 bases from J, the junction kept 0 bases outside the gene matches. Written as DNA, the CDR3 is TGTGCCAGCAGTGTAGCGGGAGACACCGGGGAGCTGTTTTTT. Protein: CASSVAGDTGELFF.

The CDR3, as DNA: TGCGCCAGCATCGCGGGACAGGGGACGAACACTGAAGCTTTCTTT. It yields the protein CASIAGQGTNTEAFF. The V call is TRBV4-1, the J call TRBJ1-1; 10 bases line up with TRBD1. The CDR3 extends over 15 amino acids. Trimming at V came to 7 bases and at J to 1 base, leaving 6 bases not matched to a gene. The germline gives CDR1 MGHRA, CDR2 YSYEKL.